A few counts support the clone carrying this TCR beta chain. The sample is drawn from a study of T cells in Graves' hyperthyroidism and ophthalmopathy. Diagnosis rested on symptoms, serum thyroxine and TRAb, thyroid ultrasound, and orbital computed tomography. This CDR3 is built from 14 residues. V shed 7 bases, J shed 13 bases, and the junction held 12 bases outside the gene matches. Germline V gene data show CDR1 as SNHLY and CDR2 as FYNNEI. Amplification of TCR beta CDR3 regions was performed using RNA transcripts as template. HTBI primers were used for first-round RT-PCR of the TCR CDR3. TCRdb re-called the multiplex PCR reads with MiXCR, one entry per CDR3 protein. The sample lists hundreds of thousands of distinct CDR3 sequences, approximately 14% occurring once.

Sample: blood. The rearrangement uses TRBV2 and TRBJ2-5; TRBD2 matches 13 bases. The TCR originated in a woman in her late teens or twenties with Graves' hyperthyroidism. CDR3 in amino acids: CASKPRLAGGVGYF. Here the CDR3 DNA reads TGTGCCAGCAAACCCCGACTAGCGGGAGGCGTCGGGTACTTC.